Following are 27 T cell receptor beta chains from one sample sequenced in a study of T cells after yellow fever vaccination. Via MiXCR, TCRdb re-called the 5' RACE reads, giving one row per CDR3 protein. This table has over 120,000 distinct CDR3 sequences, around 6.3% appearing once. This material consisted of CD4+ T cells sorted from PBMCs, taken 10 days after the yellow fever booster vaccination. These receptors came from a man aged 25-40 years who received the YFV17D yellow fever vaccine.

This clonotype was counted at least ten times. The genes are TRBV29-1 and TRBJ2-7; TRBD2 might be the D (6 bases). Germline-derived CDR1 and CDR2 are SQVTM and ANQGSEA. The germline V and J ends were trimmed by 6 bases and 0 bases, with 18 bases remaining between them. This CDR3 comprises 15 residues. CDR3 DNA sequence: TGCAGCGTGAGGGTAGTAGCGGAGAGCTCCTACGAGCAGTACTTC. The encoded protein is CSVRVVAESSYEQYF.

The V call is TRBV30, the J call TRBJ2-7; 10 bases agree with TRBD2. Germline-derived CDR1 and CDR2 are GTSNPN and SVGIG (reference sequence). The CDR3 sequence is 14 residues long. The ends lost 7 bases at V and 6 bases at J; junction bases unmatched: 12. The CDR3 loop reads CASIAGGSPREQYF. The CDR3, as DNA: TGTGCCTCCATAGCGGGAGGCTCTCCACGCGAGCAGTACTTC.

In its sample, this clonotype was seen many times. This chain uses TRBV6-1 with TRBJ2-7; 8 bases line up with TRBD1. With 6 bases clipped from V and 1 base from J, the junction kept 8 bases outside the gene matches. Germline V CDR1 and CDR2: MNHNS, SASEGT. The CDR3 covers 15 residues. Here the CDR3 reads CASRSPTGASYEQYF. The DNA of the CDR3 is TGTGCCAGCAGGAGCCCGACAGGGGCTTCCTACGAGCAGTACTTC.

The V call is TRBV7-7, the J call TRBJ2-1; 10 bases match TRBD1. With V trimmed by 1 base and J by 7 bases, 4 bases remained unmatched. This CDR3 has 15 amino acids. The germline V gene encodes CDR1 SSHAT and CDR2 FNYEAQ (reference sequence). The CDR3 sequence: CASSLGGGQGNEQFF. DNA for the CDR3: TGTGCCAGCAGCTTAGGGGGGGGACAGGGGAATGAGCAGTTCTTC.

V is TRBV5-4 and J is TRBJ1-2; D gene uncertain. Deletions cut 2 bases from V and 5 bases from J, with 7 bases between. CDR3 length equals 12 residues. The V gene's germline CDR1 is SGHNT and CDR2 YYREEE (reference sequence). CDR3 amino acids: CASSFNHYGYTF. CDR3 bases: TGTGCCAGCAGCTTCAACCATTATGGCTACACCTTC. Variable domain in full (rest from reference TRBV5-4 and TRBJ1-2): ETGVTQSPTHLIKTRGQQVTLRCSSQSGHNTVSWYQQALGQGPQFIFQYYREEENGRGNFPPRFSGLQFPNYSSELNVNALELDDSALYLCASSFNHYGYTFGSGTRLTVV.

This clonotype was seen many times. V and J are TRBV6-1 and TRBJ1-1; 8 bases fit TRBD1. Germline assignment: CDR1 MNHNS and CDR2 SASEGT. V gave up 6 bases and J gave up 3 bases; unmatched junction bases: 3. The CDR3 sequence is 13 residues long. This chain's CDR3 is CASSDRGDTEAFF. CDR3 nucleotides: TGTGCCAGCAGCGACAGGGGTGACACTGAAGCTTTCTTT.

There are many counts of this clonotype. V gene TRBV10-3 combines with J gene TRBJ2-5; D uncertain. The CDR3 sequence is 13 residues long. Looked up from germline, CDR1 is ENHRY and CDR2 is SYGVKD. Trimming stripped 4 bases from V and 5 bases from J, with 11 bases between. CDR3 nucleotides: TGTGCCATCAGTGGTGGGTCCGGGGAGACCCAGTACTTC. It specifies CAISGGSGETQYF.

The chain has TRBV12-5 and TRBJ1-2, with a possible D match to TRBD1 (6 bases). The CDR3 extends over 13 amino acids. V lost 6 bases and J lost 7, with 15 bases in between. The germline gives CDR1 LGHNT, CDR2 FRNRAP. CDR3 sequence: CASGTGHPAGYTF. CDR3 nucleotide sequence: TGTGCTAGTGGGACGGGACATCCTGCTGGCTACACCTTC.

This clonotype has at least ten counts. V usage is TRBV30 and J usage is TRBJ1-5, with D maybe TRBD1 (5 bases). Looked up from germline, CDR1 is GTSNPN and CDR2 is SVGIG (reference sequence). The CDR3 is made up of 15 amino acids. V was trimmed by 2 bases and J by 8 bases, leaving 19 bases between them. CDR3 nucleotide sequence: TGTGCCTGGAGTTCCGCCGGGACCGAAATCAAGCCCCAGCATTTT. Translating it yields CAWSSAGTEIKPQHF.

This clonotype was observed at least ten times. The CDR3 loop is CAISGREGPSETQYF. CDR3 sequence (DNA): TGTGCCATCAGTGGCAGGGAAGGGCCATCAGAGACCCAGTACTTC. This chain links TRBV10-3 with TRBJ2-5, with TRBD1 as a possible D gene (5 bases). The germline V gene encodes CDR1 ENHRY and CDR2 SYGVKD. The CDR3 has 15 amino acids. V was cut by 4 bases and J by 4 bases, with 16 bases left in between.

This clonotype was picked up many times. This chain links TRBV7-9 with TRBJ2-1; D is unclear. Trimming removed 1 base from V and 0 bases from J, with 7 bases in between. CDR3 length: 15 residues. Per germline, CDR1 SEHNR and CDR2 FQNEAQ (reference sequence). Here the CDR3 DNA reads TGTGCCAGCAGCTTAGGAGCGCCCTCCTACAATGAGCAGTTCTTC. Its translation is CASSLGAPSYNEQFF.

At least ten counts were recorded for this clonotype. V and J are TRBV6-1 and TRBJ2-7; 7 bases line up with TRBD1. With V trimmed by 11 bases and J by 2 bases, 6 bases remained unmatched. The CDR3 is 12 residues long. The germline V gene encodes CDR1 MNHNS and CDR2 SASEGT. Written as DNA, the CDR3 is TGTGCCGGTGGGACAGTTCCCTACGAGCAGTACTTC. Encoded protein: CAGGTVPYEQYF.

Many counts were recorded for this clonotype. The chain is built from TRBV6-2 or TRBV6-3 and TRBJ2-7; the match to TRBD2 covers 8 bases. The CDR3 consists of 16 residues. Germline V gene lookup returns CDR1 MNHEY and CDR2 SVGEGT. V lost 11 bases, J lost 7 bases, and 22 bases stayed unmatched. CDR3 amino acids: CAVVEREFGYDVEQYF. DNA of the CDR3: TGTGCCGTCGTCGAGCGGGAGTTTGGATACGATGTTGAGCAGTACTTC.

This clonotype was seen many times. The CDR3 nucleotides read TGTGCCAGCAGCTTACAACAGGGTGTGGCAGATACGCAGTATTTT. Its translation is CASSLQQGVADTQYF. V and J are TRBV7-2 and TRBJ2-3; TRBD1 might be the D (6 bases). This CDR3 is 15 amino acids long. Trimming removed 2 bases at V and 4 bases at J, with 13 bases between. Germline CDR1 and CDR2: SGHTA and FQGNSA.

This clonotype showed up many times. The chain has TRBV18 and TRBJ2-1; the D is unclear. This CDR3 contains 15 residues. The V gene's germline CDR1 is KGHSH and CDR2 LQKENI. With 3 bases removed from V and 2 bases from J, the gap between germline ends came to 11 bases. CDR3 protein: CASSPLDIAYNEQFF. In DNA form, the CDR3 reads TGTGCCAGCTCACCGTTAGATATCGCCTACAATGAGCAGTTCTTC.

This clonotype has ten or more counts. Here the CDR3 reads CASSKAGLAGYNEQFF. The CDR3 DNA reads TGTGCCAGCAGCAAAGCAGGACTAGCGGGATACAATGAGCAGTTCTTC. The rearrangement joins TRBV7-2 to TRBJ2-1; TRBD2 matches 12 bases. This CDR3 comprises 16 residues. Germline loops: CDR1 SGHTA, CDR2 FQGNSA. V lost 5 bases, J lost 4 bases, and 6 bases stayed unmatched.

V is TRBV5-1 and J is TRBJ2-1, with 7 bases matching TRBD1. From germline, CDR1 is SGHRS and CDR2 YFSETQ. The ends lost 2 bases at V and 0 bases at J; junction bases unmatched: 5. The CDR3 has 16 residues. CDR3 region: CASSFFRDSSYNEQFF. CDR3 DNA: TGCGCCAGCAGCTTTTTCCGGGACAGCTCCTACAATGAGCAGTTCTTC.

This clonotype was picked up many times. This chain connects TRBV18 to TRBJ2-7; D is undetermined. Germline V CDR1 and CDR2: KGHSH, LQKENI. The CDR3 has 15 amino acids. Trimming took 3 bases from V and 5 from J, leaving 17 bases between them. The CDR3 nucleotides are TGTGCCAGCTCACCTGACCTATCCATGGGCCACGAGCAGTACTTC. The encoded protein is CASSPDLSMGHEQYF.

The V and J genes are TRBV5-8 and TRBJ2-7; D possibly matches TRBD1 or TRBD2 (6 bases each). The V end lost 1 base, the J end lost 5 bases, and 7 bases lay between the germline ends. CDR1 SGHTS and CDR2 YDEGEE come from the germline V gene. This CDR3 has 12 amino acids. CDR3 nucleotide sequence: TGTGCCAGCAGCTTGAGGGGGGACGAGCAGTACTTC. It encodes CASSLRGDEQYF.

This clonotype was recorded a few times. The chain employs TRBV18 and TRBJ2-1; D unclear. CDR3 length: 14 amino acids. Per the germline V gene, CDR1 is KGHSH and CDR2 is LQKENI. Trimming cost V 4 bases and J 6 bases, with 13 bases left between them. The CDR3 DNA follows: TGTGCCAGCTCACTCGACGGTGCCGCCAATGAGCAGTTCTTC. This gives the protein CASSLDGAANEQFF.

This clonotype was seen only a few times. The chain uses TRBV11-2 and TRBJ2-1; 12 bases align to TRBD2. Trimming removed 5 bases from V and 0 bases from J; junction bases left unmatched: 14. Per germline, CDR1 SGHAT and CDR2 FQNNGV. The CDR3 totals 20 residues. The CDR3 region has the DNA TGTGCCAGCAGCGCCAAACCGGGACTAGCGGGCCTAAGCTCCTACAATGAGCAGTTCTTC. This encodes CASSAKPGLAGLSSYNEQFF.

Comment on this clonotype: This likely comes from a read error, as the CDR3 has no conserved phenylalanine or tryptophan at its end. This chain uses TRBV29-1 with TRBJ2-5, with no clear D. The CDR3 contains 15 residues. CDR1 and CDR2 (germline): SQVTM, ANQGSEA. V lost 3 bases and J 4 bases, leaving 18 bases between the germline ends. CDR3 amino acids: CSVDSHLRLGETQYL. The CDR3 region has the DNA TGCAGCGTTGATAGCCATCTACGCCTTGGAGAGACCCAGTACTTA.

This clonotype was observed many times. The chain combines TRBV12-3 or TRBV12-4 with TRBJ1-1; D ambiguous. Trimming removed 4 bases from V and 1 base from J, with 13 bases in between. The CDR3 sequence is 15 residues long. In DNA form, the CDR3 reads TGTGCCAGCAGTTCCAGCGGCGCGGGGAACACTGAAGCTTTCTTT. This gives the protein CASSSSGAGNTEAFF.

This clonotype appeared many times. The chain carries TRBV5-1 and TRBJ2-7, with a possible D match to TRBD2 (5 bases). Deletions cut 4 bases from V and 4 bases from J, with 15 bases between. This CDR3 is 14 amino acids long. Germline V gene data show CDR1 as SGHRS and CDR2 as YFSETQ. The CDR3 DNA reads as TGCGCCAGCAGCGGCGGCGGGTCATATTACGAGCAGTACTTC. Translating it yields CASSGGGSYYEQYF.

In this sample, this clonotype turned up many times. This chain links TRBV12-3 or TRBV12-4 with TRBJ2-3, with D perhaps assigned TRBD1 or TRBD2 (5 bases each). Between the trimmed V and J ends, which lost 10 bases and 3 bases, there was a span of 14 bases. This CDR3 comprises 13 residues. The CDR3 loop reads CATQRDLTDTQYF. The CDR3 DNA reads as TGTGCCACGCAACGGGACCTGACAGATACGCAGTATTTT.

This clonotype has a count of ten or more. The chain joins TRBV20-1 to TRBJ2-7; D unclear. Deletions cut 3 bases from V and 2 bases from J, with 17 bases between. The CDR3 has 15 residues. In germline, CDR1 is DFQATT, CDR2 SNEGSKA (reference sequence). Written as DNA, the CDR3 is TGCAGTGCTAGTAAAAGGGTGAACCCGACCTACGAGCAGTACTTC. This translates into CSASKRVNPTYEQYF.

In its sample, this clonotype was seen many times. This chain uses TRBV6-1 with TRBJ2-3, with D unclear. CDR1 is MNHNS, CDR2 SASEGT, per germline. The V end lost 4 bases, the J end lost 8 bases, and 10 bases lay between the germline ends. This CDR3 is 12 amino acids long. The CDR3 nucleotides read TGTGCCAGCAGTGTCGTTAGTGGTACGCAGTATTTT. This gives the protein CASSVVSGTQYF.